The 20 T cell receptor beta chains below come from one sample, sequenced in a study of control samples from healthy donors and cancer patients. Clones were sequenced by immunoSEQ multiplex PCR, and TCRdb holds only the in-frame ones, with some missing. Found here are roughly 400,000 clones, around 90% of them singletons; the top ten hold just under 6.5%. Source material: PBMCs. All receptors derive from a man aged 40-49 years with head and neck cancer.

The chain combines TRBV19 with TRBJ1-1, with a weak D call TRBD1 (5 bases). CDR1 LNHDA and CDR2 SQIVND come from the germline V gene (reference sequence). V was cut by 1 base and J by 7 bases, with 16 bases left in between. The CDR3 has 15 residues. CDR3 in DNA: TGTGCCAGTAGTATAGCGCGGGGGACCCCCGTTGAAGCTTTCTTT. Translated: CASSIARGTPVEAFF.

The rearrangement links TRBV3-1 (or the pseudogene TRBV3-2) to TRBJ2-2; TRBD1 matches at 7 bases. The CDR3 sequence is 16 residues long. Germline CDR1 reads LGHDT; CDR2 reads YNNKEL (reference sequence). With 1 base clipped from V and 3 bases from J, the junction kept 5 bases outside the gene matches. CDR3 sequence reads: CASSQGGRGYTGELFF. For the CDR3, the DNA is TGTGCCAGCAGCCAAGGGGGCAGGGGGTACACCGGGGAGCTGTTTTTT.

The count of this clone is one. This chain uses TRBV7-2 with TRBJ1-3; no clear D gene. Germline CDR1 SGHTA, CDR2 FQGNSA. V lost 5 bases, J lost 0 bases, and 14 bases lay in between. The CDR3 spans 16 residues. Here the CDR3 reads CASSADLRISGNTIYF. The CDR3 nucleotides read TGTGCCAGCAGCGCGGACTTACGCATCTCTGGAAACACCATATATTTT.

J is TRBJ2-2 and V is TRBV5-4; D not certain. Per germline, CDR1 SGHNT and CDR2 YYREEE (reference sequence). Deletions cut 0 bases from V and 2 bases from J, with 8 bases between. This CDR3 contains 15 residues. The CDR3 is CASSLEQKNTGELFF. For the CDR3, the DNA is TGTGCCAGCAGCTTGGAACAAAAAAACACCGGGGAGCTGTTTTTT.

The CDR3 DNA reads as TGTGCCAGCAGCGGGTCCACACGGGATAATTCACCCCTCCACTTT. It translates to CASSGSTRDNSPLHF. This chain connects TRBV9 to TRBJ1-6; D uncertain. CDR1 is SGDLS and CDR2 is YYNGEE in the germline V gene. The CDR3 contains 15 residues. The V gene lost 3 bases and the J gene lost 5 bases, with 12 bases spanning the gap.

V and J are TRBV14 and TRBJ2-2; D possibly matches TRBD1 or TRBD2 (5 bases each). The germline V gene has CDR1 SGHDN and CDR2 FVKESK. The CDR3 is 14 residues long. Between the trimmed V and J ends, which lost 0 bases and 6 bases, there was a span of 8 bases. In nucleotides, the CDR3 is TGTGCCAGCAGCCAAGAGCAGGGAGCCGGGGAGCTGTTTTTT. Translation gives CASSQEQGAGELFF.

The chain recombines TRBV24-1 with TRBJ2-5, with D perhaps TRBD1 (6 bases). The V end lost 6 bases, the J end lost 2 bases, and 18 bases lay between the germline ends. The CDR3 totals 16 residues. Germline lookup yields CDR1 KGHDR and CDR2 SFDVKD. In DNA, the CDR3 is TGTGCCACCAGTTCCCCCCTAGGGGGAGTTCAAGAGACCCAGTACTTC. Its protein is CATSSPLGGVQETQYF.

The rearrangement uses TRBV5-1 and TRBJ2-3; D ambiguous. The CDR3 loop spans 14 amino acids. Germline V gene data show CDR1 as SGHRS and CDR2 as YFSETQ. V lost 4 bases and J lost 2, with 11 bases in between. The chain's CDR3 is CASSPEKDTDTQYF. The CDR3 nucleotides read TGCGCCAGCAGCCCGGAGAAAGACACAGATACGCAGTATTTT. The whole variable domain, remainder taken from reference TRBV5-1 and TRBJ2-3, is KAGVTQTPRYLIKTRGQQVTLSCSPISGHRSVSWYQQTPGQGLQFLFEYFSETQRNKGNFPGRFSGRQFSNSRSEMNVSTLELGDSALYLCASSPEKDTDTQYFGPGTRLTVL.

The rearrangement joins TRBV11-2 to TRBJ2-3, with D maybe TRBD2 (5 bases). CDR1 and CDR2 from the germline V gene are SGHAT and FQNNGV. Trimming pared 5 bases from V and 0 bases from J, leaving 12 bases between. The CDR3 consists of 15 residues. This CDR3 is CASSPGLPSTDTQYF. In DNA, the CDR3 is TGTGCCAGCAGCCCCGGACTGCCTAGCACAGATACGCAGTATTTT.

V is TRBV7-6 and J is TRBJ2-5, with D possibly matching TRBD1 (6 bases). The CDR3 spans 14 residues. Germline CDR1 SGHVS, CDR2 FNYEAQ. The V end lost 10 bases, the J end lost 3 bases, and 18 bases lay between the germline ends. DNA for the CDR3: TGTGCCACCTTCTTGGACAGCCCCAAAGAGACCCAGTACTTC. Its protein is CATFLDSPKETQYF.

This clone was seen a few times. The CDR3 spells CASSLARQQYEQYF. CDR3 DNA: TGTGCCAGCAGCTTAGCCCGACAGCAATACGAGCAGTACTTC. The chain employs TRBV7-2 and TRBJ2-7, with D maybe TRBD1 (5 bases). Per germline, CDR1 SGHTA and CDR2 FQGNSA. This CDR3 comprises 14 residues. V dropped 0 bases and J dropped 4 bases, with 10 bases sitting between them.

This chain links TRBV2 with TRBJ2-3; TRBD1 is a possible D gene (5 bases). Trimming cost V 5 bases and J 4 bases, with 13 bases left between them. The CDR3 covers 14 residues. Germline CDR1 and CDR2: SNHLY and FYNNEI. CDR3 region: CASSSDSIPDTQYF. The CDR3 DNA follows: TGTGCCAGCAGTTCAGACAGCATTCCAGATACGCAGTATTTT.

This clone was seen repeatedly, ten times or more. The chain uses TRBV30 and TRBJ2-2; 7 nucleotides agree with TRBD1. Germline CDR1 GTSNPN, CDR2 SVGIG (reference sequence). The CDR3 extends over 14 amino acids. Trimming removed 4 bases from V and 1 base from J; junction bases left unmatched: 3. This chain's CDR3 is CAWTRTGNTGELFF. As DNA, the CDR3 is TGTGCCTGGACCAGGACAGGGAACACCGGGGAGCTGTTTTTT.

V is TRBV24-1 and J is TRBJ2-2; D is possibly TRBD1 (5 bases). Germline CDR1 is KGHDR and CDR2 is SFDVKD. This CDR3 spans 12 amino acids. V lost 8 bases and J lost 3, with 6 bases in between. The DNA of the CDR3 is TGTGCCACCATGGGGCACACCGGGGAGCTGTTTTTT. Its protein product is CATMGHTGELFF.

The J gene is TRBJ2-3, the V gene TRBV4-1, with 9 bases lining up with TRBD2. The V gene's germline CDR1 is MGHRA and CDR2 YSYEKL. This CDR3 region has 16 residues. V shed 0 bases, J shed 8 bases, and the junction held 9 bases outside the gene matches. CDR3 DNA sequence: TGCGCCAGCAGCCAAGAAAGCCTAGCGGGGCTCAGTACGCAGTATTTT. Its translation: CASSQESLAGLSTQYF.

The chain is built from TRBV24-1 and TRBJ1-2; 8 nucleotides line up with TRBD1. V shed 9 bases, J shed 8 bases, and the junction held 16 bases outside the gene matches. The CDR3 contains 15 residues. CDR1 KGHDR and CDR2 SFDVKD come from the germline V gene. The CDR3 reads CATSNRGNSIKGYTF. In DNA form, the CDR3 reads TGTGCCACCTCCAACAGGGGGAACTCTATTAAAGGCTACACCTTC.

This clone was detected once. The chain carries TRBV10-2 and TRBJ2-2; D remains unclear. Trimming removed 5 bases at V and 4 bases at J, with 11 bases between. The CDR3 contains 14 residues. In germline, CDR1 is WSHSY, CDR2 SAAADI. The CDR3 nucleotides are TGCGCCAGCAGTCCTACGCGGATCACCGGGGAGCTGTTTTTT. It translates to CASSPTRITGELFF.

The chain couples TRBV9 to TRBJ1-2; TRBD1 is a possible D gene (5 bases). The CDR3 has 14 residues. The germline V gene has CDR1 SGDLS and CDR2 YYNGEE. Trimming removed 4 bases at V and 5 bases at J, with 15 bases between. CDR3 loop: CASSQTGTQYGYTF. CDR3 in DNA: TGTGCCAGCAGCCAGACCGGGACTCAGTATGGCTACACCTTC.

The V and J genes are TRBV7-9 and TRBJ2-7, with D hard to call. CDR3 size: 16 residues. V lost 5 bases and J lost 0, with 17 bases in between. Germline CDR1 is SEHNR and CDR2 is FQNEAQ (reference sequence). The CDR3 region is CASSPTRPTTSYEQYF. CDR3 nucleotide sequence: TGTGCCAGCAGCCCCACGAGGCCAACAACCTCCTACGAGCAGTACTTC.

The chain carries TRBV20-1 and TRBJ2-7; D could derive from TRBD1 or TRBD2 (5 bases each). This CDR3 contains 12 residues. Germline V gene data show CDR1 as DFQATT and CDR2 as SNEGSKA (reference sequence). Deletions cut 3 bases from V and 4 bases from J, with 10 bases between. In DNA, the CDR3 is TGCAGTGCTAGTAGGGACGGGTACGAGCAGTACTTC. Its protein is CSASRDGYEQYF.